This T cell receptor (beta chain) was retrieved from a study of CD8 T cells in ankylosing spondylitis. This CDR3 is 15 amino acids long. Germline V CDR1 and CDR2: MNHEY, SMNVEV (reference sequence). Trimming removed 4 bases from V and 0 bases from J, with 10 bases in between. TCRdb re-called the 5' RACE reads through MiXCR, storing one row per CDR3 protein. The sample has about 310,000 distinct CDR3 sequences, around 20% seen once; the top ten hold 3.5%. This clonotype has at least ten counts. Its specificity is unknown. The study, taken as a whole, reports: Characteristic of ankylosing spondylitis blood, it appeared, was a TCR beta motif comprising about eight highly homologous variants.

The sample was blood, either unsorted or a sorted T cell fraction (not recorded which). The rearrangement links TRBV27 to TRBJ2-1; no definite D call. This receptor was obtained from a female donor with ankylosing spondylitis or in good health (not recorded which). The CDR3 DNA follows: TGTGCCAGCAGTTACCTTGGACGCTCCTACAATGAGCAGTTCTTC. This sequence encodes CASSYLGRSYNEQFF.